The 16 T cell receptor beta chains listed next were all sequenced from one sample in a study of shared clonotypes between healthy human individuals. The repertoire was sequenced with immunoSEQ multiplex PCR; TCRdb's copy has only in-frame clones and lacks some. The data hold hundreds of thousands of clones, with roughly three quarters observed a single time. The sample was PBMCs. The receptor source for this set is a woman in her thirties or forties in good health. Some clones in this sample may be carry-over from other donors' samples.

This clone was detected once. The CDR3 coding sequence is TGTGCCAGCGCTCGGATTCGGACACGGGCGGGCTACGAGCAGTACTTC. It codes for CASARIRTRAGYEQYF. V gene TRBV7-2 combines with J gene TRBJ2-7, with D perhaps given as TRBD1 or TRBD2 (5 bases each). The CDR3 covers 16 residues. Trimming removed 8 bases at V and 3 bases at J, with 23 bases between. Germline V gene lookup returns CDR1 SGHTA and CDR2 FQGNSA.

The chain joins TRBV28 to TRBJ1-2, with D tentatively TRBD1 (6 bases). Trimming stripped 11 bases from V and 5 bases from J, with 21 bases between. The V gene's germline CDR1 is MDHEN and CDR2 SYDVKM. The CDR3 has 14 amino acids. DNA for the CDR3: TGTGCCGGGGGCCCCGGGGGGGGCGCGTATGGCTACACCTTC. It translates to CAGGPGGGAYGYTF.

The V and J genes are TRBV2 and TRBJ2-2; 7 bases match TRBD2. The CDR3 has 17 amino acids. V shed 0 bases and J 5 bases; nucleotides not matched to a gene: 9. CDR1 and CDR2 (germline): SNHLY, FYNNEI. CDR3: CASSEARPGGRTGELFF. CDR3 bases: TGTGCCAGCAGTGAAGCCCGCCCGGGGGGTAGGACCGGGGAGCTGTTTTTT.

The rearrangement joins TRBV5-1 to TRBJ1-1; the match to TRBD1 covers 7 bases. Trimming removed 3 bases from V and 1 base from J; junction bases left unmatched: 6. The CDR3 sequence is 15 residues long. The germline CDR1 and CDR2 sequences are SGHRS and YFSETQ. In DNA form, the CDR3 reads TGCGCCAGCAGCTCGTTGACAGGGCAGAACACTGAAGCTTTCTTT. It yields the protein CASSSLTGQNTEAFF.

The chain couples TRBV28 to TRBJ1-2; tentatively, D is TRBD1 (5 bases). Trimming pared 6 bases from V and 4 bases from J, leaving 12 bases between. Germline loops: CDR1 MDHEN, CDR2 SYDVKM. CDR3 size: 13 residues. In nucleotides, the CDR3 is TGTGCCAGCAGACGAGACAGTCCCTATGGCTACACCTTC. Encoded protein: CASRRDSPYGYTF.

The J gene is TRBJ2-7, the V gene TRBV5-1; possibly TRBD2 for D (6 bases). From germline, CDR1 is SGHRS and CDR2 YFSETQ. The CDR3 extends over 14 amino acids. With 4 bases removed from V and 2 bases from J, the gap between germline ends came to 13 bases. CDR3 DNA sequence: TGCGCCAGCAGCAACGGGAGAGGAGCCTACGAGCAGTACTTC. Amino acids: CASSNGRGAYEQYF.

The chain has TRBV4-3 and TRBJ2-1, with TRBD2 identical over 9 bases. Germline CDR1 is LGHNA and CDR2 is YSLEER. This CDR3 is built from 16 residues. With V trimmed by 4 bases and J by 4 bases, 8 bases remained unmatched. CDR3 amino acids: CASSRGGGRGYNEQFF. The CDR3 region has the DNA TGCGCCAGCAGCCGTGGGGGCGGGAGGGGGTACAATGAGCAGTTCTTC.

CDR3 nucleotides: TGTGCCAGCAGTCCCCGACTAGGCTGGGAGACCCAGTACTTC. It is translated as CASSPRLGWETQYF. The chain uses TRBV7-9 and TRBJ2-5; possible D gene TRBD2, 6 bases. Trimming took off 6 bases at V and 5 bases at J, with 16 bases between the two ends. Germline V CDR1 and CDR2: SEHNR, FQNEAQ (reference sequence). This CDR3 has 14 amino acids.

On this clone itself: With a far larger clone one base away, a read error is the likely cause. The chain recombines TRBV30 with TRBJ2-4; tentative D call: TRBD2 (5 bases). The CDR3 runs 15 residues. Looked up from germline, CDR1 is GTSNPN and CDR2 is SVGIG (reference sequence). DNA for the CDR3: TGTACCTGGAGTGTACTCAGCGGAGCCAAAAACATTCAGTACTTC. Its translation is CTWSVLSGAKNIQYF.

This clone was seen once. A single base is all that separates this from a far larger clone, so a read error is likely. The V and J genes are TRBV27 and TRBJ1-5; possible D gene TRBD1, 6 bases. The DNA end is a closer match to TRBJ2-3, so the J assignment may be wrong. Germline V gene data show CDR1 as MNHEY and CDR2 as SMNVEV (reference sequence). The CDR3 covers 16 residues. DNA of the CDR3: TGTGCCAGCAGTGCTTTTAGCACAGGGTTCAATCAGCCCCAGTATTTT. Amino acids: CASSAFSTGFNQPQYF.

J is TRBJ2-1 and V is TRBV10-2; D possibly uses TRBD1 or TRBD2 (5 bases each). Germline CDR1 WSHSY, CDR2 SAAADI. The CDR3 totals 15 residues. V was pared by 4 bases and J by 4 bases, with 14 bases between. DNA of the CDR3: TGCGCCAGCAGTGGGGGGATCGGAGGATACAATGAGCAGTTCTTC. It specifies CASSGGIGGYNEQFF.

The chain carries TRBV6-5 and TRBJ2-5; D is ambiguous. The CDR3 consists of 13 residues. V shed 1 base and J shed 3 bases, with 6 bases lying between them. Germline V lookup: CDR1 MNHEY, CDR2 SVGAGI. This chain's CDR3 is CASSYFAEETQYF. The CDR3 nucleotides read TGTGCCAGCAGTTACTTCGCAGAAGAGACCCAGTACTTC.

V is TRBV10-2 and J is TRBJ1-1, with D perhaps TRBD1 (5 bases). This CDR3 spans 12 amino acids. Germline CDR1 WSHSY, CDR2 SAAADI. Trimming cost V 10 bases and J 5 bases, with 14 bases left between them. CDR3 coding DNA: TGCGCCACTCTCGGGGCGGGGACTGAAGCTTTCTTT. It specifies CATLGAGTEAFF.

The count of this clone is one. A far larger clone is one base from this, pointing to a likely read error. Within the sample, other DNA sequences also encode this same CDR3. The chain employs TRBV2 and TRBJ2-1; 8 positions match TRBD1. V lost 8 bases and J lost 5; bases outside the gene matches: 11. Germline V gene data show CDR1 as SNHLY and CDR2 as FYNNEI. The CDR3 extends over 15 amino acids. In DNA form, the CDR3 reads TGTGCCAGCCATCTGGTAGGACAGGGAGACAATGAGCAGTTCTTC. It yields the protein CASHLVGQGDNEQFF.

On this clone: With only one base between it and a far larger clone, this is likely a read error. V usage is TRBV30 and J usage is TRBJ2-7; D might be TRBD2 (5 bases). V shed 0 bases and J shed 5 bases, with 17 bases lying between them. This CDR3 has 15 residues. The germline V gene has CDR1 GTSNPN and CDR2 SVGIG (reference sequence). Here the CDR3 DNA reads TGTGCCTGGAGTGTCGGGCTAGCCGGCGCCCACGAGCAGTACTTC. The encoded protein is CAWSVGLAGAHEQYF.

The chain recombines TRBV5-1 with TRBJ2-2; D is uncertain. The CDR3 totals 16 residues. With 4 bases removed from V and 0 bases from J, the gap between germline ends came to 13 bases. Germline V gene sequence: CDR1 SGHRS, CDR2 YFSETQ. The CDR3 region has the DNA TGCGCCAGCAGCCCCCGCCCCCGTACGAACACCGGGGAGCTGTTTTTT. Translated, it gives CASSPRPRTNTGELFF.